This T cell receptor beta chain was obtained from a study of CD8+CD57+ T cells in acquired aplastic anemia. Findings and limits, study-wide: Shared by patients and controls, almost 30 CD8+ CDR3s were abundant in patients.

There are 14 residues in the CDR3. V lost 0 bases and J lost 3, with 11 bases in between. From germline, CDR1 is DFQATT and CDR2 SNEGSKA (reference sequence). In the case of this clonotype: The antigen remains undetermined. A read error may explain this, as a much larger clone is one base away. The conserved phenylalanine or tryptophan is not found at the CDR3 terminus, so this likely reflects a read error.

All patients picked for sequencing had shown, by flow cytometry, an expansion of CD8+CD57+ cells. Patients had undergone no therapy by the time their blood was sampled. Investigators profiled TCR beta VDJ and CDR3 from genomic DNA template. MiXCR, applied by TCRdb to the reads, yields one record per CDR3 protein. The table has just over 450,000 distinct CDR3 sequences, roughly a third seen once; the top ten hold nearly 0.85%. What was sequenced was sorted CD4+, CD8+, or CD8+CD57+ T cells (not recorded which) from PBMCs. This receptor was taken from a human donor with aplastic anemia. The chain recombines TRBV20-1 with TRBJ1-2, with D unresolved. As DNA, the CDR3 is TGCAGTGCTAGAGATGGTCGGATACACTATGGCTACACCCTC. Amino acid sequence: CSARDGRIHYGYTL.